This TCR beta chain was sequenced for a study of T-cell reconstitution after alpha-beta-depleted transplantation in children. Findings and caveats of the study: At around two months after transplant, the alpha-beta T cells were reportedly derived from several hundred expanded clones that came from non-depleted graft cells. T-cell numbers and diversity, one year after transplant, stemmed largely from T cells that were newly produced. Some patients' high day-60 TCRbeta diversity was attributed to recipient cells surviving conditioning.

CDR1 and CDR2 (germline): LGHNA, YNFKEQ. This CDR3 region has 14 residues. The V and J ends lost 3 bases and 7 bases respectively, with 15 bases between them. Unique molecular identifiers tagged the TCRbeta library. One entry per CDR3 protein, called by TCRdb with MiXCR from the PCR reads. The sample lists around 190,000 distinct CDR3 sequences; about 7% were seen once. About this clonotype: Its antigen remains unknown.

The sample was PBMCs, taken before TCRalphabeta/CD19-depleted stem cell transplant. The sequence was collected from a boy aged 2 to 9 with acute lymphoblastic leukemia, due to receive a stem cell transplant. The rearrangement joins TRBV4-2 to TRBJ2-5; D gene uncertain. CDR3 in DNA: TGTGCCAGCAGCCACGGGCTCCTCTACGTGACCCAGTACTTC. It specifies CASSHGLLYVTQYF.